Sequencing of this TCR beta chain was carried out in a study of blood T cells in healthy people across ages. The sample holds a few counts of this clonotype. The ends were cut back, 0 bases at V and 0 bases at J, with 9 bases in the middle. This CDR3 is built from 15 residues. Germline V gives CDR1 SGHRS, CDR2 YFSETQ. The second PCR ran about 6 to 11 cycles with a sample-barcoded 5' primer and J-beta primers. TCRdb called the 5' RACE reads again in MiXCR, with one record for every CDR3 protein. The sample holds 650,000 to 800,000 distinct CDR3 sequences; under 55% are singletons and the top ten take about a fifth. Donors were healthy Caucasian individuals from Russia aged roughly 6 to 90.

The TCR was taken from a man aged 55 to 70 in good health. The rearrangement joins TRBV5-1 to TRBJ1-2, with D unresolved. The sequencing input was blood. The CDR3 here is CASSLDHQANYGYTF. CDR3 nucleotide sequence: TGCGCCAGCAGCTTGGACCATCAAGCTAACTATGGCTACACCTTC.